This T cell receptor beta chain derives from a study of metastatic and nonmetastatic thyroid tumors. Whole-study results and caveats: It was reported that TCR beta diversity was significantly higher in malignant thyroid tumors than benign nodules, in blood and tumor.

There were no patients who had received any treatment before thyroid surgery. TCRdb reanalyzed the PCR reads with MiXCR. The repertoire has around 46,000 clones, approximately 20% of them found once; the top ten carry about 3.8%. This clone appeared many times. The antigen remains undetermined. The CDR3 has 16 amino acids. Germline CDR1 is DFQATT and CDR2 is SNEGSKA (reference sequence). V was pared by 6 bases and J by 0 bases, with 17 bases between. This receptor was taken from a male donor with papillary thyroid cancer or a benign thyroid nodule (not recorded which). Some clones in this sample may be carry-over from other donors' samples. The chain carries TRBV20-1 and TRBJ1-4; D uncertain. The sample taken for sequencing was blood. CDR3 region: CSAPGAARATNEKLFF. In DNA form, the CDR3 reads TGCAGTGCCCCCGGAGCCGCCCGTGCAACTAATGAAAAACTGTTTTTT.